This T cell receptor (beta chain) is drawn from a study of CD8 T cells in ankylosing spondylitis. Study-wide results and limits: Prior work had noted some motif variants in reactive arthritis blood and synovial fluid.

TCRdb redid the calling of the 5' RACE reads with MiXCR, one entry per CDR3 protein. The data contain some 8,600 distinct CDR3 sequences, about 3.9% of them singletons. Germline V gene data show CDR1 as SGDLS and CDR2 as YYNGEE. CDR3 length: 13 amino acids. Trimming pared 3 bases from V and 6 bases from J, leaving 12 bases between. This clonotype has ten or more counts. Its target is not known. The sequenced sample was blood, either unsorted or a sorted T cell fraction (not recorded which). The source is a female donor with ankylosing spondylitis or in good health (not recorded which). The J gene is TRBJ1-2, the V gene TRBV9; tentatively, D is TRBD1 (6 bases). This CDR3 is CASSARKGDGYTF. The CDR3 DNA reads TGTGCCAGCAGCGCGAGAAAGGGGGATGGCTACACCTTC.